One and the same sample provided the 28 T cell receptor beta chains below, sequenced in a study of blood T cell repertoires in COVID-19. TCRdb's copy holds only in-frame clones and misses some; the assay was immunoSEQ multiplex PCR. Of about 300,000 clones listed, about nine tenths are singletons. Sequencing input: peripheral blood. These receptors originate from a woman aged 25 to 39 with COVID-19, enrolled during active disease.

The chain is built from TRBV5-4 and TRBJ1-1, with D tentatively TRBD1 (5 bases). The V and J ends lost 0 bases and 2 bases respectively, with 8 bases between them. The CDR3 contains 14 residues. Germline CDR1 is SGHNT and CDR2 is YYREEE (reference sequence). Here the CDR3 reads CASSLVQGNTEAFF. The DNA of the CDR3 is TGTGCCAGCAGCTTGGTCCAGGGAAACACTGAAGCTTTCTTT. The whole variable domain, filled in from reference TRBV5-4 and TRBJ1-1, reads ETGVTQSPTHLIKTRGQQVTLRCSSQSGHNTVSWYQQALGQGPQFIFQYYREEENGRGNFPPRFSGLQFPNYSSELNVNALELDDSALYLCASSLVQGNTEAFFGQGTRLTVV.

V and J are TRBV28 and TRBJ1-2; tentative D call: TRBD1 (6 bases). Looked up from germline, CDR1 is MDHEN and CDR2 is SYDVKM. V lost 6 bases, J lost 4 bases, and 9 bases lay in between. CDR3 length: 12 residues. The CDR3 is CASRQGTYGYTF. The CDR3 DNA reads TGTGCCAGCAGGCAGGGGACCTATGGCTACACCTTC.

The chain carries TRBV6-5 and TRBJ1-3; D gene uncertain. Per the germline V gene, CDR1 is MNHEY and CDR2 is SVGAGI. The germline V and J ends were trimmed by 0 bases and 1 base, with 7 bases remaining between them. The CDR3 has 15 amino acids. CDR3 sequence reads: CASSYSQFSGNTIYF. As DNA, the CDR3 is TGTGCCAGCAGTTACTCACAGTTTTCTGGAAACACCATATATTTT.

The CDR3 protein is CASSLSQQGLFGYTF. In DNA form, the CDR3 reads TGTGCCAGCAGCTTAAGTCAGCAGGGGCTTTTCGGCTACACCTTC. The rearrangement links TRBV7-9 to TRBJ1-2, with D maybe TRBD1 (6 bases). Trimming pared 2 bases from V and 8 bases from J, leaving 18 bases between. This CDR3 is 15 amino acids long. Germline CDR1 reads SEHNR; CDR2 reads FQNEAQ (reference sequence).

This clone was observed a handful of times. The chain combines TRBV5-4 with TRBJ2-2; D gene ambiguous. Germline V CDR1 and CDR2: SGHNT, YYREEE (reference sequence). The ends were cut back, 3 bases at V and 4 bases at J, with 13 bases in the middle. This CDR3 comprises 15 residues. The CDR3 coding sequence is TGTGCCAGCAGCTCGGCAGGTTCCCGCACCGGGGAGCTGTTTTTT. Encoded protein: CASSSAGSRTGELFF. The full variable domain, its missing parts supplied by reference TRBV5-4 and TRBJ2-2, is ETGVTQSPTHLIKTRGQQVTLRCSSQSGHNTVSWYQQALGQGPQFIFQYYREEENGRGNFPPRFSGLQFPNYSSELNVNALELDDSALYLCASSSAGSRTGELFFGEGSRLTVL.

The chain uses TRBV6-6 and TRBJ2-1; 11 bases align to TRBD2. Per germline, CDR1 MNHNY and CDR2 SVGAGI (reference sequence). V lost 6 bases to trimming and J lost 8 bases; unmatched junction nucleotides: 12. This CDR3 contains 16 residues. CDR3 sequence: CASRDIAGGKQDEQFF. The CDR3 DNA follows: TGTGCCAGCAGGGATATAGCGGGGGGGAAGCAAGATGAGCAGTTCTTC.

J is TRBJ1-2 and V is TRBV6-5; 8 bases map to TRBD1. V was clipped by 5 bases and J by 1 base; unmatched bases: 6. Germline V lookup: CDR1 MNHEY, CDR2 SVGAGI. The CDR3 covers 15 residues. The CDR3 DNA sequence: TGTGCCAGCAGTAATTGGACAGGGCTTAACTATGGCTACACCTTC. Amino acid sequence: CASSNWTGLNYGYTF.

The chain uses TRBV10-1 and TRBJ1-2; D is unclear. Germline V gene sequence: CDR1 WNHNN, CDR2 SYGVQD (reference sequence). The CDR3 has 13 residues. Trimming cost V 2 bases and J 3 bases, with 7 bases left between them. CDR3 loop: CASSEGQHYGYTF. The CDR3 DNA sequence: TGCGCCAGCAGTGAGGGGCAACACTATGGCTACACCTTC.

CDR3 protein: CASSLRTGGYSYEQYF. The CDR3, as DNA: TGTGCCAGCAGTTTGAGGACAGGGGGCTACTCCTACGAGCAGTACTTC. The chain carries TRBV5-6 and TRBJ2-7; 11 positions agree with TRBD1. Germline CDR1 SGHDT, CDR2 YYEEEE. The CDR3 consists of 16 residues. V was pared by 5 bases and J by 0 bases, with 7 bases of the junction left unmatched.

The V gene is TRBV5-1, the J gene TRBJ1-4, with a tentative D call TRBD1 (6 bases). In germline, CDR1 is SGHRS, CDR2 YFSETQ. Trimming pared 5 bases from V and 4 bases from J, leaving 15 bases between. The CDR3 has 15 residues. The CDR3 loop is CASRGAGAVNEKLFF. CDR3 bases: TGCGCCAGCAGGGGAGCAGGGGCAGTTAATGAAAAACTGTTTTTT.

V gene TRBV2 combines with J gene TRBJ2-5, with D possibly being TRBD1 (6 bases). The germline V gene encodes CDR1 SNHLY and CDR2 FYNNEI. The CDR3 contains 14 residues. Trimming stripped 4 bases from V and 2 bases from J, with 11 bases between. CDR3 region: CASSVYTGQETQYF. The CDR3 DNA reads as TGTGCCAGCAGTGTGTATACAGGGCAAGAGACCCAGTACTTC.

The J gene is TRBJ2-1, the V gene TRBV5-1; 8 bases map to TRBD1. After removal of 4 bases from V and 4 bases from J, the junction contained 4 bases not matched to a gene. Per germline, CDR1 SGHRS and CDR2 YFSETQ. The CDR3 runs 14 residues. Here the CDR3 DNA reads TGCGCCAGCAGCGCCGGGACAGGATACAATGAGCAGTTCTTC. Its protein is CASSAGTGYNEQFF.

The chain joins TRBV9 to TRBJ1-2, with D maybe TRBD1 (5 bases). V was trimmed by 8 bases and J by 8 bases, leaving 16 bases between them. Germline CDR1 is SGDLS and CDR2 is YYNGEE. The CDR3 covers 12 residues. In DNA, the CDR3 is TGTGCCAGTTCCCAGGGTATAAGGGGCTACACCTTC. It specifies CASSQGIRGYTF.

Regarding this clone: Other DNA sequences in the sample encode the same CDR3. The gene calls are TRBV4-1 and TRBJ1-1; no clear D gene. The V end was cut by 1 base, the J end by 1 base, with 4 bases between. CDR1 is MGHRA, CDR2 YSYEKL, per germline. The CDR3 runs to 13 residues. CDR3 loop: CASSQGQNTEAFF. DNA of the CDR3: TGCGCCAGCAGCCAAGGACAGAACACTGAAGCTTTCTTT.

The chain couples TRBV6-5 to TRBJ1-1; maybe TRBD1 (5 bases). Trimming pared 2 bases from V and 8 bases from J, leaving 6 bases between. Germline lookup yields CDR1 MNHEY and CDR2 SVGAGI. The CDR3 is 11 amino acids. CDR3 nucleotide sequence: TGTGCCAGCAGTTACGACAGAGAAGCTTTCTTT. Its protein product is CASSYDREAFF.

This chain connects TRBV5-4 to TRBJ2-2; 13 bases align to TRBD2. Unmatched junction bases numbered 8, after V lost 4 bases and J lost 5 bases. From germline, CDR1 is SGHNT and CDR2 YYREEE (reference sequence). The CDR3 has 17 amino acids. The CDR3 sequence is CASSPGLAGSGTGELFF. The CDR3 DNA sequence: TGTGCCAGCAGCCCGGGACTAGCGGGGTCCGGGACCGGGGAGCTGTTTTTT.

J is TRBJ2-3 and V is TRBV24-1; 7 nucleotides align to TRBD2. The germline gives CDR1 KGHDR, CDR2 SFDVKD. The ends lost 1 base at V and 5 bases at J; junction bases unmatched: 8. CDR3 length equals 16 residues. The CDR3 sequence: CATSDFGGIGGDTQYF. CDR3 bases: TGTGCCACCAGTGATTTCGGGGGGATTGGGGGAGATACGCAGTATTTT.

This rearrangement joins TRBV7-9 to TRBJ1-4; D unresolved. Germline CDR1 SEHNR, CDR2 FQNEAQ (reference sequence). Trimming took 0 bases from V and 7 from J, leaving 9 bases between them. This CDR3 region has 14 residues. The CDR3 DNA follows: TGTGCCAGCAGCTTAGCGCTATCGGGTGAAAAACTGTTTTTT. It specifies CASSLALSGEKLFF.

DNA of the CDR3: TGTGCCAGCAGCGTAGAGGGGAAACGGGCCCCCAATGAGCAGTTCTTC. It encodes CASSVEGKRAPNEQFF. J is TRBJ2-1 and V is TRBV9; a possible D gene is TRBD1 (5 bases). The germline gives CDR1 SGDLS, CDR2 YYNGEE. V was clipped by 0 bases and J by 6 bases, with 16 bases between them. This CDR3 region has 16 residues.

V usage is TRBV3-1 (or the pseudogene TRBV3-2) and J usage is TRBJ1-5; TRBD1 is a possible D gene (6 bases). V lost 1 base and J 3 bases, leaving 10 bases between the germline ends. CDR1 LGHDT and CDR2 YNNKEL come from the germline V gene (reference sequence). This CDR3 spans 15 amino acids. The CDR3 DNA reads as TGTGCCAGCAGCCAAGGGGACATCTACAATCAGCCCCAGCATTTT. Translating gives CASSQGDIYNQPQHF.

The chain combines TRBV19 with TRBJ2-1; D possibly corresponds to TRBD1 (6 bases). Trimming removed 9 bases at V and 1 base at J, with 19 bases between. The CDR3 extends over 16 amino acids. Germline CDR1 LNHDA, CDR2 SQIVND (reference sequence). The CDR3 protein is CARRPDSTRSYNEQFF. CDR3 bases: TGTGCCAGAAGACCGGACAGTACTAGATCCTACAATGAGCAGTTCTTC.

The chain is built from TRBV12-2 and TRBJ2-1; no DNA check was done on the table's D call, TRBD2. TRBV12-2 is reported as a pseudogene. The CDR3 contains 18 residues. The CDR3 DNA sequence: TGTGCAAGTCGCCTACCCCCGGCGCGGGGGACCCGTTACAATGAGCAGTTCTTC. Its translation: CASRLPPARGTRYNEQFF.

J is TRBJ1-2 and V is TRBV4-1; TRBD1 matches at 9 bases. The CDR3 is made up of 15 amino acids. CDR1 and CDR2 from the germline V gene are MGHRA and YSYEKL. V shed 4 bases, J shed 2 bases, and the junction held 5 bases outside the gene matches. CDR3 in DNA: TGCGCCAGCAGCCTTCCGGGACAGGGAAACTATGGCTACACCTTC. It translates to CASSLPGQGNYGYTF.

The chain combines TRBV10-3 with TRBJ2-7; a possible D gene is TRBD1 (6 bases). The CDR3 contains 18 residues. Germline lookup yields CDR1 ENHRY and CDR2 SYGVKD. Trimming cost V 5 bases and J 1 base, with 24 bases left between them. In nucleotides, the CDR3 is TGTGCCATCAGTATGTACCCCTTACGCCGGGACACGTCCTACGAGCAGTACTTC. This sequence encodes CAISMYPLRRDTSYEQYF.

The chain combines TRBV5-1 with TRBJ1-1; 8 bases align to TRBD1. With V trimmed by 4 bases and J by 6 bases, 11 bases remained unmatched. The length of the CDR3 is 15 residues. Germline V gene lookup returns CDR1 SGHRS and CDR2 YFSETQ. DNA for the CDR3: TGCGCCAGCAGCGGGCAGGTGGGGACAGGCTCTGAAGCTTTCTTT. Protein product: CASSGQVGTGSEAFF.

V gene TRBV5-6 combines with J gene TRBJ1-2; tentatively, D is TRBD1 (6 bases). The CDR3 sequence is 16 residues long. Germline values: CDR1 SGHDT, CDR2 YYEEEE. V was clipped by 3 bases and J by 1 base, with 16 bases between them. Here the CDR3 reads CASSSGTYHLNYGYTF. For the CDR3, the DNA is TGTGCCAGCAGCTCCGGGACATACCACCTTAACTATGGCTACACCTTC.

This sequence joins TRBV5-1 and TRBJ2-5; weak D call: TRBD1 (6 bases). The length of the CDR3 is 12 residues. Trimming stripped 6 bases from V and 2 bases from J, with 8 bases between. From germline, CDR1 is SGHRS and CDR2 YFSETQ. CDR3 nucleotides: TGCGCCAGCACTGGACAGCAAGAGACCCAGTACTTC. Amino acids: CASTGQQETQYF.

The chain couples TRBV7-2 to TRBJ2-2; 10 nucleotides match TRBD2. The CDR3 length is 15 residues. Looked up from germline, CDR1 is SGHTA and CDR2 is FQGNSA. V was clipped by 2 bases and J by 4 bases; unmatched bases: 1. The chain's CDR3 is CASSLLAGVTGELFF. CDR3 sequence (DNA): TGTGCCAGCAGCTTACTAGCGGGGGTCACCGGGGAGCTGTTTTTT. Using reference TRBV7-2 and TRBJ2-2 for the parts outside the CDR3, the full variable domain is GAGVSQSPSNKVTEKGKDVELRCDPISGHTALYWYRQSLGQGLEFLIYFQGNSAPDKSGLPSDRFSAERTGGSVSTLTIQRTQQEDSAVYLCASSLLAGVTGELFFGEGSRLTVL.